This TCR beta chain was identified during a study of preoperative IRX-2 immunotherapy in early breast cancer (dated by TCRdb to between 2019 and 2020). V and J lose 7 bases and 6 bases, and a span of 23 bases separates them. CDR1 and CDR2 are read off the germline V gene (reference sequence) as LNHDA and SQIVND. Measured from the cysteine to the phenylalanine, the CDR3 is 16 residues long. Only the CDR3 DNA stays, 48 bases, in frame from base 1. The receptor library was made with the immunoSEQ multiplex PCR assay. TCRdb provides this immuneACCESS table in a form limited to in-frame rearrangements. Some clones are lacking; in checked studies, under half of them reflect an unresolved V gene, and why the rest are absent is not known. The sample table contains approximately 30,000 clones; only one count was recorded for 85% to 90% of them. The top ten clonotypes cover less than 2% of the sample. With regard to this clone: Its antigen remains unidentified. No per-base quality is available; no much larger clone lies one base away.

The treatment or condition tag for this specimen amounts to: preoperative locoregional IRX-2 cytokine immunotherapy. The samples were obtained from a phase Ib study that tested preoperative, locoregional IRX-2 cytokine immunotherapy designed to prime immune responses. Before surgery, IRX-2 was given to the donors, who were patients with early-stage breast cancer. Rearrangement joined TRBV19 to TRBJ2-3; the D gene is possibly TRBD1 or TRBD2, each agreeing over 6 bases. This TCR was sampled from a human donor with breast cancer. This sample comprised tumor tissue, obtained after IRX-2 immunotherapy. Here the CDR3 is given as CASTLGGGHSRDTQYF. The sequenced DNA is TGTGCCAGTACCCTTGGAGGGGGTCATAGCAGGGATACGCAGTATTTT.